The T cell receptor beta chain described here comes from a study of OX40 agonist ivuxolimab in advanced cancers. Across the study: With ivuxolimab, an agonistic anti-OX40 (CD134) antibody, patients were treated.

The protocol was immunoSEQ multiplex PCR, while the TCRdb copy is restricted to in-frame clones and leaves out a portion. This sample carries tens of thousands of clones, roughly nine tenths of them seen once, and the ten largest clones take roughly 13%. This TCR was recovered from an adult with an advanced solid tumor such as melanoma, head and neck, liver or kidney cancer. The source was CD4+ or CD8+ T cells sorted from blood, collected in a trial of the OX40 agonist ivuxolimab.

This CDR3 is CASSSIKIYGYTF. The CDR3 DNA reads TGTGCCAGCAGCTCTATTAAAATCTATGGCTACACCTTC. This sequence joins TRBV7-9 and TRBJ1-2; D call uncertain. V lost 4 bases to trimming and J lost 4 bases, with 10 bases between them. CDR1 and CDR2 from the germline V gene are SEHNR and FQNEAQ (reference sequence). The CDR3 is 13 residues long.